These T cell receptor beta chains were read from a single sample in a study of T cells after yellow fever vaccination. Via MiXCR, TCRdb re-called the 5' RACE reads, giving one row per CDR3 protein. This sample has more than 300,000 distinct CDR3 sequences, with roughly 10% found just once. This sample comprised CD4+ T cells sorted from PBMCs, obtained 45 days after the yellow fever booster vaccination. The receptors here all came from a man aged 18 to 29 who received the YFV17D yellow fever vaccine. CDR3s include the opening cysteine and the closing phenylalanine or tryptophan. The order of the fields is J gene, D gene, clone size, V gene, CDR3 protein, CDR3 DNA. A D gene is named only where the DNA matches it firmly. Clone size, where shown, is once, few, many, or a class for clones that have expanded.

TRBJ1-1	TRBD1	few	TRBV27	CASSTSDRWTEAFF	TGTGCCAGCAGTACATCGGACAGGTGGACTGAAGCTTTCTTT
TRBJ2-7	-	few	TRBV27	CASSSGPGQYF	TGTGCCAGCAGTTCGGGCCCGGGGCAGTACTTC
TRBJ2-1	TRBD2	-	TRBV20-1	CSAIWAGGSSYNEQFF	TGCAGTGCCATCTGGGCGGGGGGGAGCTCCTACAATGAGCAGTTCTTC
TRBJ1-5	-	-	TRBV20-1	CSAKPGWGNQPQHF	TGCAGTGCTAAACCGGGCTGGGGGAATCAGCCCCAGCATTTT
TRBJ2-2	-	-	TRBV3-1	CASSQRDQSGELFF	TGTGCCAGCAGCCAGAGGGACCAGTCCGGGGAGCTGTTTTTT
TRBJ1-1	-	-	TRBV7-9	CASREGLNTEAFF	TGTGCCAGCAGGGAAGGGTTGAACACTGAAGCTTTCTTT
TRBJ1-1	-	-	TRBV9	CASMPGVGTEAFF	TGTGCCAGCATGCCCGGGGTGGGGACTGAAGCTTTCTTT
TRBJ1-1	-	few	TRBV18	CASTKTAPLLGDTEAFF	TGTGCCAGCACTAAGACCGCCCCCTTGCTGGGGGACACTGAAGCTTTCTTT
TRBJ2-2	-	many	TRBV30	CAWSGLGNTGELFF	TGTGCCTGGAGCGGTCTCGGAAACACCGGGGAGCTGTTTTTT
TRBJ2-3	-	few	TRBV4-3	CASSQDRPPGTQYF	TGCGCCAGCAGCCAAGATAGGCCCCCCGGCACGCAGTATTTT
TRBJ1-1	TRBD1	-	TRBV7-9	CASSTGTALNTEAFF	TGTGCCAGCAGCACCGGGACAGCCTTGAACACTGAAGCTTTCTTT
TRBJ2-7	-	many	TRBV12-3/TRBV12-4	CASRSRDGPYEQYF	TGTGCCAGCAGAAGCCGGGACGGGCCCTACGAGCAGTACTTC
TRBJ2-7	TRBD1	-	TRBV18	CASSRDRGGRYEQYF	TGTGCCAGCTCCCGGGACAGGGGGGGCCGCTACGAGCAGTACTTC
TRBJ2-1	-	few	TRBV29-1	CSVEDGATIGYNEQFF	TGCAGCGTTGAAGATGGGGCCACAATAGGGTACAATGAGCAGTTCTTC
TRBJ1-1	-	few	TRBV18	CASSPTIPGDTEAFF	TGTGCCAGCTCACCCACGATTCCCGGGGACACTGAAGCTTTCTTT
TRBJ2-3	-	-	TRBV6-6	CASRRAGAHTDTQYF	TGTGCCAGCAGAAGGGCGGGGGCCCACACAGATACGCAGTATTTT
TRBJ1-2	TRBD1	-	TRBV11-2	CASSPRGGTGGYGYTF	TGTGCCAGCAGCCCTAGAGGCGGGACAGGGGGATATGGCTACACCTTC
TRBJ1-1	-	-	TRBV25-1	CASSSYGGDTEAFF	TGTGCCAGCAGCTCCTATGGGGGGGACACTGAAGCTTTCTTT